The 15 T cell receptor beta chains below come from one sample, sequenced in a study of blood T cell repertoires in COVID-19. Profiled with immunoSEQ multiplex PCR; TCRdb holds only in-frame clones, not every one. The table records about 460,000 clones, around 85% of them present only once. The material sequenced was PBMCs or T cells enriched from blood (not recorded which). The receptors derive from a woman in her sixties who had recovered from COVID-19.

V gene TRBV6-6 combines with J gene TRBJ1-1; tentative D call: TRBD1 (6 bases). The CDR3 totals 14 residues. Germline V lookup: CDR1 MNHNY, CDR2 SVGAGI (reference sequence). Trimming cost V 7 bases and J 1 base, with 13 bases left between them. The CDR3 bases are TGTGCCAGCACCCCAGGGGAGGGGAACACTGAAGCTTTCTTT. Its translation is CASTPGEGNTEAFF.

The V and J genes are TRBV27 and TRBJ1-2, with D possibly TRBD1 on 5 matching bases. Germline CDR1 and CDR2: MNHEY and SMNVEV (reference sequence). Trimming removed 2 bases at V and 7 bases at J, with 11 bases between. This CDR3 contains 13 residues. The CDR3 reads CASSLQGTGGYTF. The CDR3 DNA sequence: TGTGCCAGCAGTTTACAGGGAACTGGTGGCTACACCTTC.

The genes are TRBV5-1 and TRBJ2-1, with D perhaps matching TRBD2 (6 bases). Per germline, CDR1 SGHRS and CDR2 YFSETQ. The CDR3 has 15 residues. V was shortened by 0 bases and J by 3 bases, with 10 bases between the two germline ends. The CDR3 sequence is CASSLGRGLYNEQFF. The CDR3, as DNA: TGCGCCAGCAGCTTGGGGCGGGGACTCTACAATGAGCAGTTCTTC.

The chain couples TRBV18 to TRBJ2-3; 10 positions agree with TRBD2. Looked up from germline, CDR1 is KGHSH and CDR2 is LQKENI. After removal of 0 bases from V and 6 bases from J, the junction contained 6 bases not matched to a gene. The CDR3 sequence is 16 residues long. CDR3 sequence (DNA): TGTGCCAGCTCACCACCTCTAGCGGGGGCTGGGGATACGCAGTATTTT. Protein product: CASSPPLAGAGDTQYF. The full variable domain, its missing parts supplied by reference TRBV18 and TRBJ2-3, is NAGVMQNPRHLVRRRGQEARLRCSPMKGHSHVYWYRQLPEEGLKFMVYLQKENIIDESGMPKERFSAEFPKEGPSILRIQQVVRGDSAAYFCASSPPLAGAGDTQYFGPGTRLTVL.

Comment on this clone: The same CDR3 also results from other DNA sequences found in this sample. The CDR3 nucleotides are TGTGCCAGCAGCCTTAGAGATACGCAGTATTTT. Amino acids: CASSLRDTQYF. The chain recombines TRBV3-1 (or the pseudogene TRBV3-2) with TRBJ2-3; D is undetermined. Germline V gives CDR1 LGHDT, CDR2 YNNKEL (reference sequence). The CDR3 has 11 amino acids. The V end lost 4 bases, the J end lost 5 bases, and 4 bases lay between the germline ends.

The V gene is TRBV2, the J gene TRBJ2-5, with 9 bases that match TRBD1. Germline V CDR1 and CDR2: SNHLY, FYNNEI. CDR3 size: 14 residues. Unmatched junction bases numbered 9, after V lost 8 bases and J lost 5 bases. CDR3 in amino acids: CASGRLGQGETQYF. The CDR3, as DNA: TGTGCCAGCGGACGCCTAGGACAGGGGGAGACCCAGTACTTC.

This chain joins TRBV7-8 and TRBJ2-5; 9 bases match TRBD2. CDR3 length equals 16 residues. The V segment lost 5 bases and the J segment 5 bases; nucleotides outside the gene matches: 12. Germline V gene data show CDR1 as SGHVS and CDR2 as FQNEAQ. The CDR3 region is CASSIGILAGLETQYF. The CDR3 DNA is TGTGCCAGCAGCATAGGGATTCTAGCGGGGTTGGAGACCCAGTACTTC.

The chain links TRBV11-2 to TRBJ2-4, with TRBD1 as a possible D gene (5 bases). The ends were cut back, 5 bases at V and 0 bases at J, with 17 bases in the middle. Per germline, CDR1 SGHAT and CDR2 FQNNGV. This CDR3 contains 17 residues. The CDR3 protein is CASSRDRSILAKNIQYF. CDR3 nucleotide sequence: TGTGCCAGCAGCCGCGACAGATCGATTCTAGCCAAAAACATTCAGTACTTC.

The rearrangement links TRBV5-1 to TRBJ2-3; 7 bases agree with TRBD2. Germline CDR1 reads SGHRS; CDR2 reads YFSETQ. This CDR3 is 15 amino acids long. Trimming cost V 3 bases and J 0 bases; bases outside gene matches: 4. CDR3 in DNA: TGCGCCAGCAGCTCGGGGGGTTCTAGCACAGATACGCAGTATTTT. Residues: CASSSGGSSTDTQYF.

The CDR3 sequence: CSALRGGITFF. CDR3 nucleotides: TGCAGTGCTCTGCGTGGGGGGATCACTTTCTTT. This chain links TRBV20-1 with TRBJ1-1; tentatively, D is TRBD1 (5 bases). CDR3 length: 11 amino acids. Per germline, CDR1 DFQATT and CDR2 SNEGSKA (reference sequence). V lost 5 bases to trimming and J lost 12 bases, with 16 bases between them.

The chain links TRBV7-2 to TRBJ1-5; D is unclear. CDR3 length: 13 residues. Trimming cost V 3 bases and J 8 bases, with 11 bases left between them. Germline-derived CDR1 and CDR2 are SGHTA and FQGNSA. The DNA of the CDR3 is TGTGCCAGCAGCTTGGGAAGGAGGGAGCCCCAGCATTTT. Protein product: CASSLGRREPQHF.

This chain links TRBV6-6 with TRBJ2-5, with a weak D call TRBD1 (6 bases). CDR3 length equals 14 residues. CDR1 and CDR2 (germline): MNHNY, SVGAGI (reference sequence). V was clipped by 5 bases and J by 0 bases, with 10 bases between them. As DNA, the CDR3 is TGTGCCAGCAGTCTCTACAGGGACCAAGAGACCCAGTACTTC. Translated: CASSLYRDQETQYF.

This chain connects TRBV10-1 to TRBJ2-3, with D perhaps TRBD2 (6 bases). With 0 bases removed from V and 2 bases from J, the gap between germline ends came to 15 bases. Germline V CDR1 and CDR2: WNHNN, SYGVQD (reference sequence). This CDR3 region has 17 residues. The CDR3 nucleotides are TGCGCCAGCAGTGAGTCACGGGGAGGACACCACACAGATACGCAGTATTTT. This codes for CASSESRGGHHTDTQYF.

V is TRBV5-6 and J is TRBJ2-7; D possibly corresponds to TRBD1 (6 bases). This CDR3 has 15 residues. The germline CDR1 and CDR2 sequences are SGHDT and YYEEEE. Between the trimmed V and J ends, which lost 6 bases and 1 base, there was a span of 17 bases. In nucleotides, the CDR3 is TGTGCCAGCACCCTCAGGGGTCAATTGTCCTACGAGCAGTACGTC. It translates to CASTLRGQLSYEQYV.

Points on this clone: In the same sample, other DNA sequences code for this CDR3. As DNA, the CDR3 is TGTGCCAGCTCACCTCCGGGACTAGCGGGGGGTAATGAGCAGTTCTTC. As protein: CASSPPGLAGGNEQFF. The chain uses TRBV18 and TRBJ2-1; 15 bases are shared with TRBD2. There are 16 residues in the CDR3. CDR1 is KGHSH and CDR2 is LQKENI in the germline V gene. V was pared by 3 bases and J by 7 bases, with 4 bases of the junction left unmatched.